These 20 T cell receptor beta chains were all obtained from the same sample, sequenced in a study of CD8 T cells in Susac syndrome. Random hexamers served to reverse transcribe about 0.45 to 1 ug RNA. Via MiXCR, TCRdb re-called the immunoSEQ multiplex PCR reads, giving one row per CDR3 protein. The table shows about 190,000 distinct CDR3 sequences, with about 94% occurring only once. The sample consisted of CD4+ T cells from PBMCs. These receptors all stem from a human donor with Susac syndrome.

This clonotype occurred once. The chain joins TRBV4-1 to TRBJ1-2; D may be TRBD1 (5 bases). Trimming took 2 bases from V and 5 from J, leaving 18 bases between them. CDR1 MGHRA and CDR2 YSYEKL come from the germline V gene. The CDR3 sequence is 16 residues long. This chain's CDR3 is CASSQPNRQESYGYTF. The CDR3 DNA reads TGCGCCAGCAGCCAACCAAACAGGCAGGAGAGTTATGGCTACACCTTC.

CDR3: CASSPGQSDTQYF. CDR3 bases: TGCGCCAGCAGCCCCGGACAGTCAGATACGCAGTATTTT. The chain employs TRBV10-1 and TRBJ2-3; D is perhaps TRBD1 (6 bases). Germline CDR1 and CDR2: WNHNN and SYGVQD (reference sequence). Trimming shortened V by 6 bases and J by 4 bases, and 11 bases separated the two germline ends. The CDR3 is made up of 13 amino acids.

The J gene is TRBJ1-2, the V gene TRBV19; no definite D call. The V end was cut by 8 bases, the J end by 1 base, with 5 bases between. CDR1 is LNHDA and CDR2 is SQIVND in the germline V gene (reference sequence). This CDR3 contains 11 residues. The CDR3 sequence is CASARNYGYTF. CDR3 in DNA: TGTGCCAGTGCTCGTAACTATGGCTACACCTTC.

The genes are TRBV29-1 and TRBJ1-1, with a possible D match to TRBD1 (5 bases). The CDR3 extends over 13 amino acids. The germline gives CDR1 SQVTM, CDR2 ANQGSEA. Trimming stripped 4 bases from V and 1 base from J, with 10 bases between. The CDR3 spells CSVGGRPNTEAFF. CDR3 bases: TGCAGCGTTGGGGGCAGACCGAACACTGAAGCTTTCTTT. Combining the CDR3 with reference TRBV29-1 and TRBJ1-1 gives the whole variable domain SAVISQKPSRDICQRGTSLTIQCQVDSQVTMMFWYRQQPGQSLTLIATANQGSEATYESGFVIDKFPISRPNLTFSTLTVSNMSPEDSSIYLCSVGGRPNTEAFFGQGTRLTVV.

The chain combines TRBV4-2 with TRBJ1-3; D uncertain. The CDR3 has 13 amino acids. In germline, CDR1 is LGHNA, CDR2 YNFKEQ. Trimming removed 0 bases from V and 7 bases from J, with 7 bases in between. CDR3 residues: CASSQEGWNTIYF. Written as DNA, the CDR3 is TGTGCCAGCAGCCAAGAAGGGTGGAACACCATATATTTT.

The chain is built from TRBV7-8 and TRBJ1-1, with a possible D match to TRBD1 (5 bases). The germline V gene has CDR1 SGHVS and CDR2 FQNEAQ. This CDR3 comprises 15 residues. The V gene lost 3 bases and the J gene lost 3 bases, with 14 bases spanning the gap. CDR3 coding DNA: TGTGCCAGCAGCTTCGGGGCGGGACGGGACACTGAAGCTTTCTTT. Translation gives CASSFGAGRDTEAFF. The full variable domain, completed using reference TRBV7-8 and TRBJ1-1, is GAGVSQSPRYKVAKRGQDVALRCDPISGHVSLFWYQQALGQGPEFLTYFQNEAQLDKSGLPSDRFFAERPEGSVSTLKIQRTQQEDSAVYLCASSFGAGRDTEAFFGQGTRLTVV.

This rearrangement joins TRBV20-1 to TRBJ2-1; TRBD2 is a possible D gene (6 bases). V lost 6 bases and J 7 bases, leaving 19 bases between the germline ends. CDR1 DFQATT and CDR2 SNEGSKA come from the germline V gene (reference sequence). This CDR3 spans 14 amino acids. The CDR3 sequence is CSAEPGLPSNEQFF. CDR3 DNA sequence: TGCAGTGCCGAACCGGGACTTCCTTCTAATGAGCAGTTCTTC.

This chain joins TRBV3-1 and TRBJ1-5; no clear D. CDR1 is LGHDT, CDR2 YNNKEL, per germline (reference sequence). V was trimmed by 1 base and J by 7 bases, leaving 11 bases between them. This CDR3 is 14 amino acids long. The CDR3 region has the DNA TGTGCCAGCAGCCAAGGGGTTTTGAGCCAGCCCCAGCATTTT. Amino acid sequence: CASSQGVLSQPQHF.

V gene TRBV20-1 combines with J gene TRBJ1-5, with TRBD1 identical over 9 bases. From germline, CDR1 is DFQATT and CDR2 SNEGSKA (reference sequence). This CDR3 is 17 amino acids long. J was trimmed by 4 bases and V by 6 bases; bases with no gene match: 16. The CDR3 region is CSARVETGGIRNQPQHF. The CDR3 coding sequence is TGCAGTGCCCGAGTGGAGACAGGGGGGATCAGGAATCAGCCCCAGCATTTT.

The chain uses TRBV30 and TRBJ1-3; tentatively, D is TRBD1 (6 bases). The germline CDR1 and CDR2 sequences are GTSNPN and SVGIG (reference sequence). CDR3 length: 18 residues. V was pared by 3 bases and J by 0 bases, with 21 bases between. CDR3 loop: CAWSPGTPSFYSGNTIYF. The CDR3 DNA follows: TGTGCCTGGAGCCCCGGGACACCTTCCTTCTACTCTGGAAACACCATATATTTT.

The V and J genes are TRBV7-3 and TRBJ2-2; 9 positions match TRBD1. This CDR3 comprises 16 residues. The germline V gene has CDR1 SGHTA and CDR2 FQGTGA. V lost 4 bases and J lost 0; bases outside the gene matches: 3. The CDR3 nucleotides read TGTGCCAGCAGCTCAGGGGACAGGGCGAACACCGGGGAGCTGTTTTTT. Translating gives CASSSGDRANTGELFF.

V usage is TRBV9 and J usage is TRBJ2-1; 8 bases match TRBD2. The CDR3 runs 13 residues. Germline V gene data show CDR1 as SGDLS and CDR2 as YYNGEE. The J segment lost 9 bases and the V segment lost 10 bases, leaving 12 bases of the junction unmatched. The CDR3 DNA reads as TGTGCCTCGTCACCGGGGGGGCGGGGTGAGCAGTTCTTC. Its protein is CASSPGGRGEQFF.

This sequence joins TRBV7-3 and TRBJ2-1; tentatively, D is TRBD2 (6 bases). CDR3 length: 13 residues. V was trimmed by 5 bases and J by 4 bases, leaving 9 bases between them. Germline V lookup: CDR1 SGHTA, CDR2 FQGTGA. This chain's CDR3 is CASSDSGYNEQFF. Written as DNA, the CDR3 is TGTGCCAGCAGCGATAGCGGTTACAATGAGCAGTTCTTC.

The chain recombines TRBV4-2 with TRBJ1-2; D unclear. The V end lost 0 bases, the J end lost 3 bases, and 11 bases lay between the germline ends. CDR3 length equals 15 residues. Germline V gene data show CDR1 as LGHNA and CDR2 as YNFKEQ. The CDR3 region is CASSQDSVGYYGYTF. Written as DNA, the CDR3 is TGTGCCAGCAGCCAAGACAGCGTGGGCTACTATGGCTACACCTTC.

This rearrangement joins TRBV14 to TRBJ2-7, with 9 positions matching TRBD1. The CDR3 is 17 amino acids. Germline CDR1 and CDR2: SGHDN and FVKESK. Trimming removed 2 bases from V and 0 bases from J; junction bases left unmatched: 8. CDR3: CASSQLSGQGRSYEQYF. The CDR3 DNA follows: TGTGCCAGCAGCCAACTCAGCGGACAGGGGCGCTCCTACGAGCAGTACTTC. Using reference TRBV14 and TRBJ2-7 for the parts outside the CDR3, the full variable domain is EAGVTQFPSHSVIEKGQTVTLRCDPISGHDNLYWYRRVMGKEIKFLLHFVKESKQDESGMPNNRFLAERTGGTYSTLKVQPAELEDSGVYFCASSQLSGQGRSYEQYFGPGTRLTVT.

CDR3 sequence: CSARSGAAEAFF. In DNA, the CDR3 is TGCAGTGCTAGATCTGGGGCGGCAGAAGCTTTCTTT. The J gene is TRBJ1-1, the V gene TRBV20-1; possible D gene TRBD1, 5 bases. This CDR3 is 12 amino acids long. Trimming took off 2 bases at V and 8 bases at J, with 12 bases between the two ends. CDR1 and CDR2 from the germline V gene are DFQATT and SNEGSKA (reference sequence).

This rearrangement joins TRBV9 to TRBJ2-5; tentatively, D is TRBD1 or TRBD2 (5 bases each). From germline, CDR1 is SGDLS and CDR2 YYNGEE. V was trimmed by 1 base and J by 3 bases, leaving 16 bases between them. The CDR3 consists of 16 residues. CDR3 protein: CASSVSLGRREETQYF. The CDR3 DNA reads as TGTGCCAGCAGCGTAAGTTTGGGACGTCGAGAAGAGACCCAGTACTTC.

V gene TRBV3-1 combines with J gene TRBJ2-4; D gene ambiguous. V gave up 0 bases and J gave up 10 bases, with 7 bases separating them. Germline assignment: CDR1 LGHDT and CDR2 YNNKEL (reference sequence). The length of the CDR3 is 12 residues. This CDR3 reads CASSQDPSIQYF. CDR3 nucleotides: TGTGCCAGCAGCCAAGATCCATCAATTCAGTACTTC.

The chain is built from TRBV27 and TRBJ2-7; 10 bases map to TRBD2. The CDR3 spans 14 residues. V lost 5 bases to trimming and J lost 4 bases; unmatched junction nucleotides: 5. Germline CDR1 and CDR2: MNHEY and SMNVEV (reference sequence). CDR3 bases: TGTGCCAGCAGTGCGCCGGGACTAGCGTACGAGCAGTACTTC. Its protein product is CASSAPGLAYEQYF.

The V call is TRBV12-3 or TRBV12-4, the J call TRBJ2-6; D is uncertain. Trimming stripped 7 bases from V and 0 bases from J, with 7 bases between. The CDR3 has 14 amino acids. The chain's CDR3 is CASTTSSGANVLTF. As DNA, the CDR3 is TGTGCCAGCACCACTTCCTCTGGGGCCAACGTCCTGACTTTC.